This T cell receptor beta chain was sequenced during a study of T-cell memory formation after mild COVID-19. The overall study: TCR clusters mostly belonged to single donors. Study-wide results and caveats: That cross-reactive memory joined was suggested by some responding clones appearing in pre-infection memory. Among clones peaking at day 37 in the second wave, SARS-CoV-2 specificity remained unconfirmed.

Germline loops: CDR1 MGHRA, CDR2 YSYEKL. This CDR3 has 15 residues. The table lists this clonotype with many counts. The antigen remains unidentified. The junction and the germline gene differ at one end; a read error may be behind it. Each CDR3 protein gets one entry after TCRdb re-called the 5' RACE reads with MiXCR. The table lists about 180,000 distinct CDR3 sequences, about 18% of them singletons. The chain has TRBV4-1 and TRBJ2-3; 11 bases fit TRBD2. This clonotype was sampled from a man between 18 and 29 years old who had mild COVID-19 (a few samples of this study predate the infection). Cell type and time point are not known. The sample comprised PBMCs or a T cell subset sorted from them (not recorded which). CDR3 DNA sequence: TGTGCCAGCAGCCAAGCTAGCGGGGGGACAGATACGCAGTATTTT. It codes for CASSQASGGTDTQYF.